The clone carrying this T cell receptor beta chain was recorded once. Its antigen remains unidentified. This sample is drawn from a study of cytomegalovirus exposure and HLA in healthy donors. The study's findings and limits: For most TCR beta V segments, an earlier analysis put the productive rate at about 87% or about 30% of the time.

Primers for the PCR totalled 60 Vbeta and 13 Jbeta. TCRdb's copy holds only in-frame clones and misses some; the assay was immunoSEQ multiplex PCR. In the table there are 150,000 to 190,000 clones, about 75% of which are singletons. Germline-derived CDR1 and CDR2 are SSHAT and FNYEAQ (reference sequence). The CDR3 sequence is 15 residues long. V lost 3 bases and J 3 bases, leaving 11 bases between the germline ends. The chain has TRBV7-7 and TRBJ1-4; no definite D call. Source material: PBMCs. This clonotype was sampled from a man aged 18 to 29 in good health and CMV-seronegative. The CDR3 sequence: CASSLRVGANEKLFF. CDR3 nucleotide sequence: TGTGCCAGCAGCTTGCGGGTTGGTGCTAATGAAAAACTGTTTTTT.